This T cell receptor (beta chain) stems from a study of shared clonotypes between healthy human individuals. This clone was recorded only once. Its antigen is as yet unknown. The protocol was immunoSEQ multiplex PCR, while the TCRdb copy is restricted to in-frame clones and leaves out a portion. There are around 2,000,000 clones in the sample; over 85% occur only once, and 0.9% to 1.5% lies in the top ten. Overall study results and limits: Clonotypes shared by all four donors outscored non-shared clonotypes in generation probability.

CD8 cells regarded as naive lacked CD45RO, were positively chosen for CCR7, and omitted terminally differentiated effector memory CD45RA+ cells. Germline V gene data show CDR1 as SGHAT and CDR2 as FQNNGV. V lost 5 bases to trimming and J lost 4 bases; unmatched junction nucleotides: 10. The CDR3 covers 16 residues. The chain recombines TRBV11-2 with TRBJ1-3, with 8 bases lining up with TRBD1. The source of this sequence is a man in his late teens or twenties in good health. Sequencing input: naive CD8+ T cells sorted from blood. The CDR3: CASSPFRTGQGNTIYF. The CDR3 nucleotides are TGTGCCAGCAGCCCCTTTAGGACAGGGCAAGGAAACACCATATATTTT.